These T cell receptor beta chains were read from a single sample in a study of cytomegalovirus exposure and HLA in healthy donors. This table comes from immunoSEQ multiplex PCR, and its TCRdb copy is limited to in-frame clones, with some not included. Among about 110,000 clones listed, about 88% were seen once. Specimen: PBMCs. All receptors come from a woman younger than 30 in good health and CMV-seronegative. The CDR3 runs from the conserved cysteine through the conserved F or W. The D gene is left open where the match is weak. Rows may omit the clone size; those that give it use once, few, many or a size class.

cdr3_length d_call j_call clone_size v_call cdr3_aa cdr3_nt
17 TRBD2 TRBJ2-7 once TRBV28 CASSPEYLSSGSSKQYF TGTGCCAGCAGCCCCGAATATCTTTCTAGCGGGAGTTCGAAGCAGTACTTC
15 TRBD1 TRBJ2-7 NA TRBV4-3 CASSLTGGVGHEQYF TGCGCCAGCAGCCTCACAGGGGGAGTGGGCCACGAGCAGTACTTC
13 NA TRBJ1-2 NA TRBV13 CASTKHLIDGYTF TGTGCCAGCACCAAACACCTTATCGATGGCTACACCTTC
15 TRBD1 TRBJ2-7 few TRBV18 CASSPQGQGNYEQYF TGTGCCAGCTCACCACAAGGACAGGGCAACTACGAGCAGTACTTC
16 NA TRBJ2-3 NA TRBV30 CAWSVLGQLGLNTQYF TGTGCCTGGAGTGTTCTAGGACAGTTGGGACTAAATACGCAGTATTTT
15 TRBD1 TRBJ2-1 NA TRBV13 CASSPGQGANNEQFF TGTGCCAGCAGCCCCGGACAGGGGGCGAACAATGAGCAGTTCTTC
14 NA TRBJ2-7 NA TRBV4-3 CASSQDGSSYEQYF TGCGCCAGCAGCCAAGACGGTAGCTCCTACGAGCAGTACTTC
14 NA TRBJ2-2 NA TRBV4-2 CATPGHQYTGELFF TGTGCCACCCCGGGACATCAGTACACCGGGGAGCTGTTTTTT
13 NA TRBJ1-4 NA TRBV6-6 CASSYGGNEKLFF TGTGCCAGCAGTTACGGCGGGAATGAAAAACTGTTTTTT
15 TRBD2 TRBJ2-3 NA TRBV4-2 CASSPGTRVTDTQYF TGTGCCAGCAGCCCCGGGACTAGAGTAACAGATACGCAGTATTTT
14 NA TRBJ1-6 NA TRBV7-3 CASSSTGSRSPLHF TGTGCCAGCAGCTCTACAGGGTCCCGGTCACCCCTCCACTTT
13 TRBD1 TRBJ2-7 NA TRBV30 CAWNDRDSVEQYF TGTGCCTGGAATGACAGGGATTCAGTCGAGCAGTACTTC
13 NA TRBJ2-4 NA TRBV30 CAWTIDRGNIQYF TGTGCCTGGACCATTGACCGAGGAAACATTCAGTACTTC
13 TRBD1 TRBJ2-2 NA TRBV5-8 CASSRNRGGELFF TGTGCCAGCAGTCGTAACAGGGGTGGGGAGCTGTTTTTT
15 NA TRBJ2-7 NA TRBV7-9 CASSLVGALGTVQYF TGTGCCAGCAGCTTAGTTGGGGCTCTGGGGACTGTGCAGTACTTC
18 TRBD1 TRBJ2-1 NA TRBV12-5 CASGSIYFPGQGGNEQFF TGTGCTAGTGGTTCGATCTACTTCCCGGGACAGGGAGGCAATGAGCAGTTCTTC
13 NA TRBJ2-3 NA TRBV7-7 CASSPSGEDTQYF TGTGCCAGCAGCCCATCGGGGGAAGATACGCAGTATTTT
15 TRBD1 TRBJ1-1 once TRBV28 CASSLFLTGATEAFF TGTGCCAGCAGTTTATTCCTGACAGGGGCCACTGAAGCTTTCTTT
12 NA TRBJ1-6 once TRBV7-2 CASSFSNSPLHF TGTGCCAGCAGCTTTTCGAATTCACCCCTCCACTTT
13 NA TRBJ2-3 NA TRBV7-3 CASSRASTGTQYF TGTGCCAGCAGCCGAGCTAGCACGGGAACGCAGTATTTT
14 TRBD1 TRBJ1-5 NA TRBV7-2 CASSIGGAGQPQHF TGTGCCAGCAGCATAGGGGGCGCTGGACAGCCCCAGCATTTT
13 NA TRBJ1-1 NA TRBV28 CASSFGGNTEAFF TGTGCCAGCAGTTTCGGGGGGAACACTGAAGCTTTCTTT
12 TRBD1 TRBJ2-3 NA TRBV29-1 CSVDRGLDTQYF TGCAGCGTAGACAGGGGGCTGGATACGCAGTATTTT
13 NA TRBJ2-2 NA TRBV5-4 CASSYEGAGELFF TGTGCCAGCAGCTACGAGGGGGCCGGGGAGCTGTTTTTT
15 NA TRBJ2-1 NA TRBV15 CATSRGQSSYNEQFF TGTGCCACCAGCAGAGGACAGAGCTCCTACAATGAGCAGTTCTTC
15 TRBD1 TRBJ2-2 NA TRBV18 CASSPGQGGTGELFF TGTGCCAGCTCACCGGGACAGGGAGGCACCGGGGAGCTGTTTTTT
16 TRBD1 TRBJ1-2 NA TRBV5-1 CASSRTFRDSYYGYTF TGCGCCAGCAGCCGCACCTTTCGGGACAGCTACTATGGCTACACCTTC
20 NA TRBJ2-3 NA TRBV4-2 CASSQGQGRGGALLTDTQYF TGTGCCAGCAGCCAAGGACAGGGGAGGGGTGGCGCTTTACTCACAGATACGCAGTATTTT
14 TRBD1 TRBJ1-5 NA TRBV7-9 CASSLTGGGQPQHF TGTGCCAGCAGCTTGACAGGGGGCGGTCAGCCCCAGCATTTT
14 TRBD1 TRBJ1-2 NA TRBV2 CASSEQGSSYGYTF TGTGCCAGCAGCGAACAGGGGTCCTCCTATGGCTACACCTTC
17 NA TRBJ2-1 NA TRBV30 CAWSVPLARDIGNEQFF TGTGCCTGGAGTGTGCCGCTGGCCCGGGACATCGGGAATGAGCAGTTCTTC
15 NA TRBJ1-2 NA TRBV21-1 CASTPERGVAYGYTF TGTGCCAGCACTCCTGAAAGGGGTGTCGCCTATGGCTACACCTTC
15 NA TRBJ1-6 few TRBV5-1 CASSRNTGQGSPLHF TGCGCCAGCAGCAGGAACACAGGGCAGGGTTCACCCCTCCACTTT
15 NA TRBJ1-1 NA TRBV18 CASSPVGPGDTEAFF TGTGCCAGCTCACCGGTTGGGCCGGGAGACACTGAAGCTTTCTTT
14 NA TRBJ1-1 NA TRBV30 CAWSKEGLNTEAFF TGTGCCTGGAGTAAAGAGGGTCTGAACACTGAAGCTTTCTTT
15 TRBD1 TRBJ1-2 NA TRBV18 CASSTGTGGFYGYTF TGTGCCAGCTCTACCGGTACAGGGGGCTTTTATGGCTACACCTTC
14 NA TRBJ1-4 NA TRBV28 CASSPPGGDEKLFF TGTGCCAGCAGTCCCCCCGGGGGAGATGAAAAACTGTTTTTT
16 NA TRBJ2-6 many TRBV4-3 CASSQDRGSGANVLTF TGCGCCAGCAGCCAAGACAGGGGCTCTGGGGCCAACGTCCTGACTTTC
14 NA TRBJ1-4 NA TRBV27 CASSLRRDNEKLFF TGTGCCAGCAGTCTACGGAGAGATAATGAAAAACTGTTTTTT
15 TRBD2 TRBJ2-3 NA TRBV2 CASKSGGGRTDTQYF TGTGCCAGCAAGTCCGGCGGGGGGCGCACAGATACGCAGTATTTT
10 NA TRBJ2-1 NA TRBV6-6 CASREREQFF TGTGCCAGCAGGGAGCGGGAGCAGTTCTTC
10 TRBD2 TRBJ2-7 NA TRBV19 CASIRTSGDF TGTGCCAGTATAAGGACTAGCGGTGACTTC
18 TRBD2 TRBJ2-2 NA TRBV11-2 CASSFRRTSGSNTGELFF TGTGCCAGCAGCTTTCGGAGGACTAGCGGGTCGAACACCGGGGAGCTGTTTTTT
15 TRBD2 TRBJ2-7 NA TRBV6-1 CASSAPGTSGIEGYF TGTGCCAGCAGTGCCCCCGGGACTAGCGGAATAGAGGGGTACTTC
17 TRBD1 TRBJ2-6 few TRBV5-1 CASSLGDRVPGANVLTF TGCGCCAGCAGCTTAGGAGACAGGGTACCTGGGGCCAACGTCCTGACTTTC
14 NA TRBJ2-1 NA TRBV5-1 CASSLGGTDNEQFF TGCGCCAGCAGCTTAGGCGGGACGGACAATGAGCAGTTCTTC
15 NA TRBJ2-7 NA TRBV2 CASSEMGALAYEQYF TGTGCCAGCAGTGAGATGGGGGCCCTAGCCTACGAGCAGTACTTC
16 NA TRBJ1-5 NA TRBV2 CASRIGGAEYAQPQHF TGTGCCAGCAGAATCGGGGGAGCGGAGTATGCTCAGCCCCAGCATTTT
14 NA TRBJ1-3 NA TRBV19 CASRQGYAGNTIYF TGTGCCAGTAGGCAGGGGTACGCTGGAAACACCATATATTTT
15 TRBD2 TRBJ2-2 NA TRBV9 CASSATGLAPGELFF TGTGCCAGCAGCGCCACAGGACTAGCCCCCGGGGAGCTGTTTTTT
16 NA TRBJ2-7 NA TRBV28 CASSFPRGRGSYEQYF TGTGCCAGCAGTTTCCCAAGGGGGCGGGGCTCCTACGAGCAGTACTTC
15 TRBD1 TRBJ2-1 NA TRBV19 CASSMRDRGRNEQFF TGTGCCAGTAGTATGAGGGACAGGGGGCGAAATGAGCAGTTCTTC